The rows below give T cell receptor beta chains drawn from one sample of a study of blood T cell repertoires in COVID-19. Clones were read by immunoSEQ multiplex PCR, and TCRdb kept only the in-frame ones, dropping some. In the table there are more than 140,000 clones, around 84% of which are singletons. The sequenced sample was peripheral blood. These receptors originate from a woman aged 50 to 65 in a cohort sampled during active or convalescent COVID-19. The CDR3 runs from the conserved cysteine through the conserved F or W. A D gene is named only where the DNA matches it firmly. Size values are once, few and many counts, or a class for expanded clones, and some rows have none.

abundance: .; d_gene: .; v_gene: TRBV6-4; j_gene: TRBJ1-1; CDR3nt: TGTGCCAGCAGTGAGGGGCAGGGTATCGCGAACACTGAAGCTTTCTTT; CDR3aa: CASSEGQGIANTEAFF
abundance: .; d_gene: .; v_gene: TRBV25-1; j_gene: TRBJ2-3; CDR3nt: TGTGCCAGCAGTGATCGGTGGACAGATACGCAGTATTTT; CDR3aa: CASSDRWTDTQYF
abundance: .; d_gene: .; v_gene: TRBV6-5; j_gene: TRBJ1-5; CDR3nt: TGTGCCAGCAGTTACTCCGAGAATCGCAATCAGCCCCAGCATTTT; CDR3aa: CASSYSENRNQPQHF
abundance: .; d_gene: TRBD2; v_gene: TRBV19; j_gene: TRBJ2-5; CDR3nt: TGTGCCAGTAGTATCCCGGTGGTAGCGGGGGCTCAAGAGACCCAGTACTTC; CDR3aa: CASSIPVVAGAQETQYF
abundance: once; d_gene: .; v_gene: TRBV3-1/TRBV3-2; j_gene: TRBJ1-1; CDR3nt: TGTGCCAGCAGCCAAGCCCAGGGAAACACTGAAGCTTTCTTT; CDR3aa: CASSQAQGNTEAFF
abundance: .; d_gene: .; v_gene: TRBV5-1; j_gene: TRBJ2-6; CDR3nt: TGCGCCAGCAGCGCTACAGGGATCTCTGGGGCCAACGTCCTGACTTTC; CDR3aa: CASSATGISGANVLTF
abundance: .; d_gene: .; v_gene: TRBV9; j_gene: TRBJ2-3; CDR3nt: TGTGCCAGCAGCGCGCCACCCCCGGGCACAGATACGCAGTATTTT; CDR3aa: CASSAPPPGTDTQYF
abundance: .; d_gene: .; v_gene: TRBV12-3/TRBV12-4; j_gene: TRBJ1-1; CDR3nt: TGTGCCAGCACCACCGAGTCCAGGGAAGCTTTCTTT; CDR3aa: CASTTESREAFF
abundance: .; d_gene: TRBD1; v_gene: TRBV10-3; j_gene: TRBJ1-2; CDR3nt: TGTGCCATCACCGGACAGGCCCACGCCTATGGCTACACCTTC; CDR3aa: CAITGQAHAYGYTF
abundance: .; d_gene: .; v_gene: TRBV27; j_gene: TRBJ1-2; CDR3nt: TGTGCCAGCAGTCCACTGCGGACAGACCCTTCGGACTACACCTTC; CDR3aa: CASSPLRTDPSDYTF
abundance: once; d_gene: TRBD1; v_gene: TRBV5-1; j_gene: TRBJ2-1; CDR3nt: TGCGCCAGCAGCATGGGACAGGGGGCGAGAAATGAGCAGTTCTTC; CDR3aa: CASSMGQGARNEQFF
abundance: .; d_gene: TRBD2; v_gene: TRBV5-4; j_gene: TRBJ2-1; CDR3nt: TGTGCCAGCAGCCGAAGCGGGGGGGCCTACAATGAGCAGTTCTTC; CDR3aa: CASSRSGGAYNEQFF
abundance: .; d_gene: .; v_gene: TRBV6-6; j_gene: TRBJ1-5; CDR3nt: TGTGCCAGTGAAGGGGCAGGAACTAATCAGCCCCAGCATTTT; CDR3aa: CASEGAGTNQPQHF
abundance: .; d_gene: .; v_gene: TRBV27; j_gene: TRBJ1-6; CDR3nt: TGTGCCAGCAGTTTAGGCTCACCCCTCCACTTT; CDR3aa: CASSLGSPLHF
abundance: .; d_gene: .; v_gene: TRBV3-1/TRBV3-2; j_gene: TRBJ1-6; CDR3nt: TGTGCCAGCAGCCAAGATCCAGGCACCCGTAATTCACCCCTCCACTTT; CDR3aa: CASSQDPGTRNSPLHF
abundance: .; d_gene: .; v_gene: TRBV5-1; j_gene: TRBJ2-2; CDR3nt: TGCGCCAGCAGCTTCGGCAGGGGAACCGGGGAGCTGTTTTTT; CDR3aa: CASSFGRGTGELFF
abundance: .; d_gene: .; v_gene: TRBV4-1; j_gene: TRBJ2-1; CDR3nt: TGCGCCAGCAGCCACCCCGCCAGAATAGGGGGTGAGCAGTTCTTC; CDR3aa: CASSHPARIGGEQFF
abundance: once; d_gene: .; v_gene: TRBV9; j_gene: TRBJ2-3; CDR3nt: TGTGCCAGCAGCTTTACACCCACAGATACGCAGTATTTT; CDR3aa: CASSFTPTDTQYF
abundance: .; d_gene: .; v_gene: TRBV11-2; j_gene: TRBJ1-1; CDR3nt: TGTGCCAGCAGTCCATCCCGGGACTACTATTCTGAAGCTTTCTTT; CDR3aa: CASSPSRDYYSEAFF
abundance: .; d_gene: .; v_gene: TRBV5-1; j_gene: TRBJ2-5; CDR3nt: TGCGCCAGCAGCCCGGGGGGGACAGTTCAAGAGACCCAGTACTTC; CDR3aa: CASSPGGTVQETQYF
abundance: .; d_gene: .; v_gene: TRBV18; j_gene: TRBJ2-3; CDR3nt: TGTGCCAGCTCACCAGGGCCGGGGGATACGCAGTATTTT; CDR3aa: CASSPGPGDTQYF
abundance: .; d_gene: .; v_gene: TRBV3-1/TRBV3-2; j_gene: TRBJ2-1; CDR3nt: TGTGCCAGCAGCCAAGAAGGGGCGGGGCGACTCCTGGAGCAGTTCTTC; CDR3aa: CASSQEGAGRLLEQFF
abundance: .; d_gene: .; v_gene: TRBV19; j_gene: TRBJ1-6; CDR3nt: TGTGCCAGTAGTATTTATCCAGGGAATTCACCCCTCCACTTT; CDR3aa: CASSIYPGNSPLHF
abundance: many; d_gene: TRBD2; v_gene: TRBV7-3; j_gene: TRBJ2-5; CDR3nt: TGTGCCAGCAGCTTATTTCCCTACAGGACTAGCGGGGGAAAGGGCCAAGAGACCCAGTACTTC; CDR3aa: CASSLFPYRTSGGKGQETQYF